These 21 T cell receptor beta chains share one sample of origin, sequenced in a study of CD8 T cells in ankylosing spondylitis. Study-wide results and limits: A TCR beta motif made of about 8 highly homologous variants seemed typical of ankylosing spondylitis blood.

TCRdb re-called the 5' RACE reads with MiXCR, one entry per CDR3 protein. The data hold fewer than 650,000 distinct CDR3 sequences, with about 13% observed a single time. No antigens are known for them. The sequencing input was blood, either unsorted or a sorted T cell fraction (not recorded which). The receptors come from a male donor with ankylosing spondylitis.

This clonotype was detected only a few times. The CDR3 region has the DNA TGTGCCAGCAGCTTATCGGTGGGACCCGGTACCGGCTACACCTTC. It encodes CASSLSVGPGTGYTF. The chain uses TRBV7-2 and TRBJ1-2; TRBD1 might be the D (5 bases). CDR3 size: 15 residues. V gave up 2 bases and J gave up 8 bases, with 18 bases separating them. Germline assignment: CDR1 SGHTA and CDR2 FQGNSA.

The chain employs TRBV7-9 and TRBJ2-3; 9 nucleotides match TRBD2. Germline V lookup: CDR1 SEHNR, CDR2 FQNEAQ (reference sequence). The CDR3 runs 16 residues. J was trimmed by 2 bases and V by 5 bases; bases with no gene match: 8. This chain's CDR3 is CASSLGWGLATDTQYF. Written as DNA, the CDR3 is TGTGCCAGCAGCCTTGGGTGGGGACTAGCCACAGATACGCAGTATTTT.

The chain employs TRBV29-1 and TRBJ1-5, with a tentative D call TRBD1 (5 bases). The CDR3 is 13 amino acids. The ends were cut back, 6 bases at V and 5 bases at J, with 14 bases in the middle. Germline V lookup: CDR1 SQVTM, CDR2 ANQGSEA. The CDR3 sequence: CSVRGADDQPQHF. DNA of the CDR3: TGCAGCGTCCGAGGGGCAGACGATCAGCCCCAGCATTTT.

This clonotype has a handful of counts. The chain combines TRBV20-1 with TRBJ2-3; 7 bases match TRBD2. The CDR3 contains 14 residues. The germline CDR1 and CDR2 sequences are DFQATT and SNEGSKA (reference sequence). Trimming at V came to 3 bases and at J to 2 bases, leaving 5 bases not matched to a gene. The CDR3 loop reads CSASRREDTDTQYF. The CDR3 nucleotides are TGCAGTGCTAGCCGACGGGAGGACACAGATACGCAGTATTTT.

The gene calls are TRBV10-1 and TRBJ2-4, with 11 bases identical to TRBD2. V shed 3 bases, J shed 6 bases, and the junction held 7 bases outside the gene matches. In germline, CDR1 is WNHNN, CDR2 SYGVQD (reference sequence). This CDR3 is built from 16 residues. Here the CDR3 reads CASSDLAGGRGNIQYF. The CDR3 nucleotides are TGCGCCAGCAGTGACCTAGCGGGAGGAAGGGGAAACATTCAGTACTTC.

This clonotype was seen only a few times. The V and J genes are TRBV12-3 or TRBV12-4 and TRBJ1-4, with D unclear. The CDR3 has 14 residues. Between the trimmed V and J ends, which lost 5 bases and 0 bases, there was a span of 7 bases. In nucleotides, the CDR3 is TGTGCCAGCAGTCCCCATGCAACTAATGAAAAACTGTTTTTT. Translating it yields CASSPHATNEKLFF.

The CDR3 coding sequence is TGCAGTGCTCATACCGGGACAGACCTGATGAACACTGAAGCTTTCTTT. Translating it yields CSAHTGTDLMNTEAFF. The V gene is TRBV20-1, the J gene TRBJ1-1; 7 positions match TRBD1. From germline, CDR1 is DFQATT and CDR2 SNEGSKA (reference sequence). The CDR3 totals 16 residues. J gave up 0 bases and V 5 bases, and 12 bases lay outside the gene matches.

Many counts were recorded for this clonotype. The chain uses TRBV29-1 and TRBJ2-1; no definite D call. Germline V CDR1 and CDR2: SQVTM, ANQGSEA. This CDR3 is built from 13 residues. Trimming took off 5 bases at V and 1 base at J, with 9 bases between the two ends. This chain's CDR3 is CSVSQTSYNEQFF. CDR3 in DNA: TGCAGCGTTTCCCAAACGTCCTACAATGAGCAGTTCTTC.

This clonotype was counted a few times. The V call is TRBV5-6, the J call TRBJ2-7; the match to TRBD2 covers 15 bases. The J segment lost 3 bases and the V segment lost 4 bases, leaving 5 bases of the junction unmatched. The CDR3 is 16 residues long. Germline CDR1 is SGHDT and CDR2 is YYEEEE. The DNA of the CDR3 is TGTGCCAGCAGCCCGGGGACTAGCGGGAGGTTCTACGAGCAGTACTTC. Protein sequence: CASSPGTSGRFYEQYF.

In this sample, this clonotype turned up a few times. The gene calls are TRBV20-1 and TRBJ2-5, with D possibly TRBD1 on 5 matching bases. V gave up 6 bases and J gave up 4 bases, with 15 bases separating them. The CDR3 runs to 13 residues. The germline gives CDR1 DFQATT, CDR2 SNEGSKA (reference sequence). CDR3 sequence: CSAPRRGGETQYF. The DNA for the CDR3 is TGCAGTGCCCCTAGAAGGGGCGGAGAGACCCAGTACTTC.

The rearrangement joins TRBV12-5 to TRBJ2-7, with a tentative D call TRBD2 (5 bases). Germline CDR1 reads LGHNT; CDR2 reads FRNRAP. The V and J ends lost 9 bases and 3 bases respectively, with 15 bases between them. The CDR3 loop spans 13 amino acids. CDR3 sequence (DNA): TGTGCTAGCGGCCGGGGAAGGGACTACGAGCAGTACGTC. This sequence encodes CASGRGRDYEQYV.

This clonotype was seen a handful of times. The V and J genes are TRBV7-9 and TRBJ2-7; no firm D call. Trimming took 0 bases from V and 6 from J, leaving 6 bases between them. The CDR3 loop spans 12 amino acids. Germline V CDR1 and CDR2: SEHNR, FQNEAQ (reference sequence). The CDR3 DNA is TGTGCCAGCAGCTTAGCGCTCTCCGAGCAGTACTTC. The encoded protein is CASSLALSEQYF.

The V call is TRBV12-3 or TRBV12-4, the J call TRBJ1-3; D gene unclear. The CDR3 spans 16 residues. Trimming took 8 bases from V and 0 from J, leaving 17 bases between them. CDR3 loop: CASQYRPAGSGNTIYF. For the CDR3, the DNA is TGTGCCAGCCAATACAGACCCGCGGGCTCTGGAAACACCATATATTTT.

This clonotype was seen more than once but under ten times. The rearrangement uses TRBV3-1 and TRBJ2-7; possible D gene TRBD2, 5 bases. This CDR3 has 16 amino acids. Germline V gene data show CDR1 as LGHDT and CDR2 as YNNKEL (reference sequence). V was cut by 1 base and J by 0 bases, with 13 bases left in between. The CDR3 sequence is CASSQAKDLPSYEQYF. In nucleotides, the CDR3 is TGTGCCAGCAGCCAAGCTAAGGACTTACCCTCCTACGAGCAGTACTTC.

This clonotype was counted a few times. The chain carries TRBV2 and TRBJ2-5; the match to TRBD2 covers 9 bases. This CDR3 has 14 residues. The V gene end was trimmed by 9 bases and the J gene end by 4 bases; junction bases not matched to a gene: 9. Germline V gene data show CDR1 as SNHLY and CDR2 as FYNNEI. CDR3 sequence (DNA): TGTGCCAGGGATATTAGCGGGAGCCGAGAGACCCAGTACTTC. Translating gives CARDISGSRETQYF.

The genes are TRBV20-1 and TRBJ2-5; 15 bases agree with TRBD2. The CDR3 length is 16 residues. J gave up 3 bases and V 5 bases, and 7 bases lay outside the gene matches. From germline, CDR1 is DFQATT and CDR2 SNEGSKA (reference sequence). In nucleotides, the CDR3 is TGCAGTGCTTCCGGACTAGCGGGAGGGGGGAAAGAGACCCAGTACTTC. It yields the protein CSASGLAGGGKETQYF.

The chain recombines TRBV24-1 with TRBJ2-3, with D uncertain. This CDR3 contains 15 residues. The germline V gene encodes CDR1 KGHDR and CDR2 SFDVKD. Trimming pared 5 bases from V and 2 bases from J, leaving 13 bases between. CDR3 region: CATSGPRQSTDTQYF. CDR3 DNA: TGTGCCACCAGTGGGCCCAGGCAATCCACAGATACGCAGTATTTT.

At least ten counts were recorded for this clonotype. This chain uses TRBV3-1 with TRBJ2-2, with TRBD2 matching over 7 bases. V dropped 4 bases and J dropped 2; count of bases not matched to a gene: 10. Germline values: CDR1 LGHDT, CDR2 YNNKEL (reference sequence). The CDR3 is 17 amino acids. DNA of the CDR3: TGTGCCAGCAGCCTAAGAGGGGACTACCTTAACACCGGGGAGCTGTTTTTT. Protein: CASSLRGDYLNTGELFF.

The chain combines TRBV9 with TRBJ2-1, with D possibly being TRBD2 (5 bases). CDR1 is SGDLS and CDR2 is YYNGEE in the germline V gene. The CDR3 is made up of 14 amino acids. The V end was cut by 0 bases, the J end by 2 bases, with 6 bases between. For the CDR3, the DNA is TGTGCCAGCAGCGTAGGGGGAGCCTACAATGAGCAGTTCTTC. Its protein product is CASSVGGAYNEQFF.

The V and J genes are TRBV15 and TRBJ1-6, with unresolved D. Trimming pared 0 bases from V and 7 bases from J, leaving 10 bases between. The CDR3 is 15 residues long. The germline V gene has CDR1 LNHNV and CDR2 YYDKDF (reference sequence). CDR3: CATSRDRMGNSPLHF. DNA of the CDR3: TGTGCCACCAGCAGAGATCGGATGGGGAATTCACCCCTCCACTTT.

This clonotype was picked up a small number of times. J is TRBJ1-2 and V is TRBV29-1; the D is unclear. The germline V and J ends were trimmed by 7 bases and 8 bases, with 20 bases remaining between them. Germline V CDR1 and CDR2: SQVTM, ANQGSEA. The CDR3 loop spans 13 amino acids. CDR3 loop: CSAQDNAGGGYTF. CDR3 coding DNA: TGCAGCGCTCAAGACAACGCCGGTGGGGGCTACACCTTC.